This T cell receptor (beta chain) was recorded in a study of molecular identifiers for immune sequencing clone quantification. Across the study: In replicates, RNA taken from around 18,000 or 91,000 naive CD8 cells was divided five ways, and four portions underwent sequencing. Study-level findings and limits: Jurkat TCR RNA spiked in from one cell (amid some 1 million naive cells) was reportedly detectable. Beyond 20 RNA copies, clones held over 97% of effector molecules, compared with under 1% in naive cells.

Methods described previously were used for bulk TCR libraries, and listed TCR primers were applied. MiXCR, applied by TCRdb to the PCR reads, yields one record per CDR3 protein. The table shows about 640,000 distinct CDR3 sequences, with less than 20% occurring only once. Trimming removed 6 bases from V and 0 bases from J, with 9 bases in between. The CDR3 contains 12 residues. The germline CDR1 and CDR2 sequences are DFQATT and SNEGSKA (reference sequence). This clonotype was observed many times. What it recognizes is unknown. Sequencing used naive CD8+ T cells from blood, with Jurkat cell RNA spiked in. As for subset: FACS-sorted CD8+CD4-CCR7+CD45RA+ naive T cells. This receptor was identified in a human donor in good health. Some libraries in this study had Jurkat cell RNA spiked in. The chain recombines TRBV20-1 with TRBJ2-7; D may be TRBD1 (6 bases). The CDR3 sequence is CSAPGDSYEQYF. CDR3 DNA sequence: TGCAGTGCACCAGGGGACTCCTACGAGCAGTACTTC.